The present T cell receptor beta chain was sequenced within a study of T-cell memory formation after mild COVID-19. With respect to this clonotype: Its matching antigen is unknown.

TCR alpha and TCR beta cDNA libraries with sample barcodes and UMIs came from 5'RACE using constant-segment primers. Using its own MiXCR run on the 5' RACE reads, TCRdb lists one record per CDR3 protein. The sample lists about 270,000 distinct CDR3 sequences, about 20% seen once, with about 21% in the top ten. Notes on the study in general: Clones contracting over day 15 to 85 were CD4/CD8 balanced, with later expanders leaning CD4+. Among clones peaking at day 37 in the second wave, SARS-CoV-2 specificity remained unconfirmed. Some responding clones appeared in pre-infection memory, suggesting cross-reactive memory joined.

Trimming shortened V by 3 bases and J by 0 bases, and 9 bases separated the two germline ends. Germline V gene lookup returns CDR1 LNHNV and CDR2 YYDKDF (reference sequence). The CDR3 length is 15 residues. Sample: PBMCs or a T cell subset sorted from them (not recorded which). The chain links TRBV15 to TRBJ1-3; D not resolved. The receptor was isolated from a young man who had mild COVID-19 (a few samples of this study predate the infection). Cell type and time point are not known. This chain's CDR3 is CATSRDEASGNTIYF. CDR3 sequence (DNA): TGTGCCACCAGCAGGGACGAAGCCTCTGGAAACACCATATATTTT.